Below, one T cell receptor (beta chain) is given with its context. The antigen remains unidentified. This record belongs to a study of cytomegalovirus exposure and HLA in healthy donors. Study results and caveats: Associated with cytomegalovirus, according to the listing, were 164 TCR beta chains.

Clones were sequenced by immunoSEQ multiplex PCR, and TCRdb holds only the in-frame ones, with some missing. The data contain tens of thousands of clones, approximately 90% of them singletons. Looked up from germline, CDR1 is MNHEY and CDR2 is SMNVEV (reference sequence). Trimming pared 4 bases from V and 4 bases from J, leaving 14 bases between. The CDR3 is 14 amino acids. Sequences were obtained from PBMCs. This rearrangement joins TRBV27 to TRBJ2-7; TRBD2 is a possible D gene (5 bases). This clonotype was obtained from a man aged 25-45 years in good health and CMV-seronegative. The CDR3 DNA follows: TGTGCCAGCAGTTCCCCCGGGGAAGGGTACGAGCAGTACTTC. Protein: CASSSPGEGYEQYF.